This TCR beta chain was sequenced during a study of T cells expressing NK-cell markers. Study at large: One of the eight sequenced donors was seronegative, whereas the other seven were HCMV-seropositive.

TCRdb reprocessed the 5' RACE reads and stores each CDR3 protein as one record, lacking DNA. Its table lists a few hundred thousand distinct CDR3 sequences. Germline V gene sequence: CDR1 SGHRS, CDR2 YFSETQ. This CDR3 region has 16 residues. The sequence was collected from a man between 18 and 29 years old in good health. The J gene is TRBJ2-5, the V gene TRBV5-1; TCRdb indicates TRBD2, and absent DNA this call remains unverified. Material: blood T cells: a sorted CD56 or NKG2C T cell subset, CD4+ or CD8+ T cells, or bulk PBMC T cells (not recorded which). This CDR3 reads CASSLPGLASQETQYF.